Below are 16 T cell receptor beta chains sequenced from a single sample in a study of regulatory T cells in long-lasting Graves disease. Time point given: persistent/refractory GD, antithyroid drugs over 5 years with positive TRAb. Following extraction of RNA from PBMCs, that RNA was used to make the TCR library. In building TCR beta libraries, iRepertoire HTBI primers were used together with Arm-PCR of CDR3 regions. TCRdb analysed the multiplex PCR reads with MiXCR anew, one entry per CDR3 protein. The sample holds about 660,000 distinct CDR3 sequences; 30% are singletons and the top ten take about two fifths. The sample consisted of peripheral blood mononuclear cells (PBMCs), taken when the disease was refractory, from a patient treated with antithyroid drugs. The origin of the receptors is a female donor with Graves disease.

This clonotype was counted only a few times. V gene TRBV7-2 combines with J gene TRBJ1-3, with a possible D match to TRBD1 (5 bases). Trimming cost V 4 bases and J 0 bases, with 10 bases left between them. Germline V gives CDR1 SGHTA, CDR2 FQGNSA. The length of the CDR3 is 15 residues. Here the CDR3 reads CASSYGAHSGNTIYF. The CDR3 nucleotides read TGTGCCAGCAGCTACGGGGCACACTCTGGAAACACCATATATTTT.

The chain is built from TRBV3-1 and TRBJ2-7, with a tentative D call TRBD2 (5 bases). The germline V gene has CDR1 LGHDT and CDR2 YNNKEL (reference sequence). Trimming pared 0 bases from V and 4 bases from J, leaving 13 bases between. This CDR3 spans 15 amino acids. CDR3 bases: TGTGCCAGCAGCCAAGATCGGTCCCCGGGGTACGAGCAGTACTTC. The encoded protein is CASSQDRSPGYEQYF.

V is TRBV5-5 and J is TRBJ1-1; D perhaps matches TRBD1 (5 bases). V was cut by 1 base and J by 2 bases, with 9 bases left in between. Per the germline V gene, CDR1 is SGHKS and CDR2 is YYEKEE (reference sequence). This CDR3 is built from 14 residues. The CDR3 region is CASSLLQVNTEAFF. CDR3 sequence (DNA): TGTGCCAGCAGCTTGTTACAGGTCAACACTGAAGCTTTCTTT.

This CDR3 is CASSSDWPQHF. As DNA, the CDR3 is TGTGCCAGTAGTTCGGATTGGCCCCAGCATTTT. The chain is built from TRBV19 and TRBJ1-5, with D unresolved. The CDR3 runs to 11 residues. Trimming took 5 bases from V and 9 from J, leaving 8 bases between them. Looked up from germline, CDR1 is LNHDA and CDR2 is SQIVND (reference sequence).

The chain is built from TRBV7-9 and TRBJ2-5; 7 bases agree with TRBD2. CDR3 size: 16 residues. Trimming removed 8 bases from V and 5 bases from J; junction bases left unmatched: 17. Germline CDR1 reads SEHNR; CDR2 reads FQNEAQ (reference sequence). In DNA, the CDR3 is TGTGCCAGCCGTTATTTTGATACGGGAGCGGGGGAGACCCAGTACTTC. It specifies CASRYFDTGAGETQYF.

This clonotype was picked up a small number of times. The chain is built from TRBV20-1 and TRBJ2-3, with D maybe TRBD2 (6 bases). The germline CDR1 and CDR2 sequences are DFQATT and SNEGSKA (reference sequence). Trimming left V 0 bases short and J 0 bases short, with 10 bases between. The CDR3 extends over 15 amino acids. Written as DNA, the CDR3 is TGCAGTGCTAGAGACTTTCGGGAGAGCACAGATACGCAGTATTTT. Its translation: CSARDFRESTDTQYF.

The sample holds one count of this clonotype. CDR3 in amino acids: CASSLAPDREAFF. DNA for the CDR3: TGTGCCAGTAGTCTCGCCCCCGACAGAGAGGCTTTCTTT. This sequence joins TRBV19 and TRBJ1-1; a weak D match, TRBD1 (5 bases). V shed 5 bases and J shed 11 bases, with 18 bases lying between them. This CDR3 region has 13 residues. CDR1 is LNHDA, CDR2 SQIVND, per germline (reference sequence). Full variable domain (rest looked up from reference TRBV19 and TRBJ1-1): DGGITQSPKYLFRKEGQNVTLSCEQNLNHDAMYWYRQDPGQGLRLIYYSQIVNDFQKGDIAEGYSVSREKKESFPLTVTSAQKNPTAFYLCASSLAPDREAFFGQGTRLTVV.

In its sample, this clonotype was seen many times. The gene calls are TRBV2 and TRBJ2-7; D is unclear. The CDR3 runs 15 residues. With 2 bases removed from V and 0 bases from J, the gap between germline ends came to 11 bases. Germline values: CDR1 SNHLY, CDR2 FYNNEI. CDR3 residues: CASSEMDHGSYEQYF. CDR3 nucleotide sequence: TGTGCCAGCAGTGAAATGGATCACGGCTCCTACGAGCAGTACTTC.

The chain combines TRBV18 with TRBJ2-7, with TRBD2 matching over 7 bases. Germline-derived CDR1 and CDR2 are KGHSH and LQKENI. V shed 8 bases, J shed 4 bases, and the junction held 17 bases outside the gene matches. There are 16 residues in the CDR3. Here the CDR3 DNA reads TGTGCCAGCGTCCCAACGGCTGCGGGAGTATTATACGAGCAGTACTTC. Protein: CASVPTAAGVLYEQYF.

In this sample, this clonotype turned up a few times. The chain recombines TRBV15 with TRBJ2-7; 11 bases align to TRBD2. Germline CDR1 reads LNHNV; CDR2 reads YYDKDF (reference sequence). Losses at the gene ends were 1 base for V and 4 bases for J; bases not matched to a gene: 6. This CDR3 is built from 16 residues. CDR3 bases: TGTGCCACCAGCAGAGCGACTCTAGCGGGAGGTTACGAGCAGTACTTC. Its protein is CATSRATLAGGYEQYF.

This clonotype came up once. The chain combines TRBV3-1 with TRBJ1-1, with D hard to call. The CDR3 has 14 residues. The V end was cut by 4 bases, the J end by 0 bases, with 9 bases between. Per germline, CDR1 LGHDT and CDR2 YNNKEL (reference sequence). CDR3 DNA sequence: TGTGCCAGCAGCCCAGTGGCCATGAACACTGAAGCTTTCTTT. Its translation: CASSPVAMNTEAFF.

CDR3 residues: CAQRNIDTGNTEAFF. CDR3 DNA sequence: TGTGCCCAACGCAACATAGATACAGGGAACACTGAAGCTTTCTTT. The gene calls are TRBV30 and TRBJ1-1, with D tentatively TRBD1 (5 bases). Per germline, CDR1 GTSNPN and CDR2 SVGIG (reference sequence). The CDR3 sequence is 15 residues long. V was cut by 8 bases and J by 1 base, with 20 bases left in between.

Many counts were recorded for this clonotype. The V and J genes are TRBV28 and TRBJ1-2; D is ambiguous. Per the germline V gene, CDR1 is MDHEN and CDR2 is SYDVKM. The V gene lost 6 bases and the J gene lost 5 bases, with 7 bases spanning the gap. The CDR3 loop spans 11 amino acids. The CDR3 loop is CASSLEYGYTF. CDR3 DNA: TGTGCCAGCAGCCTAGAGTATGGCTACACCTTC.

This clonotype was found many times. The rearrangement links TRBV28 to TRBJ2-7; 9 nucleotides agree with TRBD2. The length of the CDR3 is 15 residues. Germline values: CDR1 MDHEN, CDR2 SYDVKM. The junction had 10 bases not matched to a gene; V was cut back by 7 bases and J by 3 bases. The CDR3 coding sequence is TGTGCCAGCAACACACCGCGGGGGGGAGGCTACGAGCAGTACTTC. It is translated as CASNTPRGGGYEQYF. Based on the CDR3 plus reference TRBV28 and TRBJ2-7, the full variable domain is DVKVTQSSRYLVKRTGEKVFLECVQDMDHENMFWYRQDPGLGLRLIYFSYDVKMKEKGDIPEGYSVSREKKERFSLILESASTNQTSMYLCASNTPRGGGYEQYFGPGTRLTVT.

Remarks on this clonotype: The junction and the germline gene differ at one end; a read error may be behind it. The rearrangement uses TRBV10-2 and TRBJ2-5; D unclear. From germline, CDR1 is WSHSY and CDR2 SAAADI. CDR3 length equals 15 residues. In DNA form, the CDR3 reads TGCGCCAGCAGTGAGTCCCCGACTCCTCAAGAGGCCCAGTACTTC. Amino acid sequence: CASSESPTPQEAQYF.

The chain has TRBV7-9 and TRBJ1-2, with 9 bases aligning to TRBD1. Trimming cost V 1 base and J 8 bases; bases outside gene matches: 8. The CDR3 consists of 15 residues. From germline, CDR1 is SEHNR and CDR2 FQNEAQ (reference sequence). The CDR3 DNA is TGTGCCAGCAGCTTAGGAATAGGGACAGGGAGCGGCTACACCTTC. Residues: CASSLGIGTGSGYTF.